The clone carrying this T cell receptor (beta chain) was seen once. The CDR3 runs 14 residues. Germline values: CDR1 SGHNT, CDR2 YYREEE (reference sequence). V lost 8 bases to trimming and J lost 3 bases, with 17 bases between them. Original methodology: Amplification of reference gene primers was used by the study to estimate nucleated cell counts. Only in-frame clones appear in the TCRdb table, and some are missing; sequencing was by immunoSEQ multiplex PCR. For V, J and clone size, that table is used; D and trimming come from the DNA. The sample shows about 250,000 clones, around 80% of them seen only once. This specimen belongs to a study of blood T cell repertoires in COVID-19. Study at large: PBMCs, B-cell-depleted T cells, or T cells were the source of the cDNA or gDNA that made up the material.

The sequenced sample consisted of peripheral blood. The chain is built from TRBV5-4 and TRBJ1-1; no reliable D call. This TCR came from a human donor in a cohort sampled during active COVID-19. The CDR3 sequence: CASTLEGWDTEAFF. As DNA, the CDR3 is TGTGCCAGTACCCTCGAGGGCTGGGACACTGAAGCTTTCTTT.